Listed here are 25 T cell receptor beta chains from one sample, sequenced in a study of CD8 T cells in Susac syndrome. Random hexamers were used to reverse transcribe an amount of roughly 0.45 to 1 ug RNA. TCRdb recomputed calls from the immunoSEQ multiplex PCR reads with MiXCR, one row per CDR3 protein. The table includes under 55,000 distinct CDR3 sequences, 85% to 95% detected once. Sequencing was carried out using CD8+ T cells from PBMCs. These receptors originate from a human donor with multiple sclerosis.

This clonotype was recorded once. This chain joins TRBV20-1 and TRBJ1-1; D is possibly TRBD1 (6 bases). This CDR3 region has 13 residues. Per germline, CDR1 DFQATT and CDR2 SNEGSKA (reference sequence). Trimming pared 3 bases from V and 4 bases from J, leaving 12 bases between. The chain's CDR3 is CSARRKGGTEAFF. CDR3 bases: TGCAGTGCTAGGAGAAAAGGGGGCACTGAAGCTTTCTTT.

The chain carries TRBV9 and TRBJ2-5; D unresolved. This CDR3 region has 12 residues. Germline values: CDR1 SGDLS, CDR2 YYNGEE. Trimming shortened V by 5 bases and J by 5 bases, and 10 bases separated the two germline ends. The CDR3, as DNA: TGTGCCAGCAGTGCTACACGGGAGACCCAGTACTTC. Translating it yields CASSATRETQYF.

CDR3 protein: CASSERGEQFF. The DNA for the CDR3 is TGTGCCAGCAGCGAGAGGGGTGAGCAGTTCTTC. This sequence joins TRBV5-6 and TRBJ2-1, with D perhaps assigned TRBD1 or TRBD2 (5 bases each). CDR3 length: 11 residues. V lost 4 bases and J 9 bases, leaving 8 bases between the germline ends. CDR1 and CDR2 from the germline V gene are SGHDT and YYEEEE.

V gene TRBV10-3 combines with J gene TRBJ2-3; no reliable D call. This CDR3 has 15 amino acids. CDR1 ENHRY and CDR2 SYGVKD come from the germline V gene. V was pared by 4 bases and J by 3 bases, with 14 bases between. CDR3 region: CAISVGLGPTDTQYF. CDR3 bases: TGTGCCATCAGTGTGGGCCTAGGGCCTACAGATACGCAGTATTTT.

This clonotype was detected once. The chain has TRBV28 and TRBJ2-7, with 9 bases identical to TRBD2. Germline trimming cut 2 bases from V and 6 bases from J; bases unmatched to any gene: 5. The length of the CDR3 is 14 residues. Germline CDR1 reads MDHEN; CDR2 reads SYDVKM. The CDR3 sequence is CASSLGSGGGEQYF. The CDR3 bases are TGTGCCAGCAGTTTAGGTAGCGGGGGTGGCGAGCAGTACTTC.

DNA for the CDR3: TGTGCCAGCAGTTTAACGGGACAGTGGCCCGGCGAGCAGTACTTC. It encodes CASSLTGQWPGEQYF. The chain uses TRBV28 and TRBJ2-7; 7 bases map to TRBD1. Trimming cost V 2 bases and J 6 bases; bases outside gene matches: 10. The CDR3 is made up of 15 amino acids. Germline CDR1 reads MDHEN; CDR2 reads SYDVKM.

The chain employs TRBV9 and TRBJ2-3, with 9 bases fitting TRBD2. V dropped 0 bases and J dropped 0; count of bases not matched to a gene: 5. Germline values: CDR1 SGDLS, CDR2 YYNGEE. The CDR3 totals 17 residues. DNA of the CDR3: TGTGCCAGCAGCGTAGAGTCGGCGGGGGGGAGCACAGATACGCAGTATTTT. Translation gives CASSVESAGGSTDTQYF.

This sequence joins TRBV2 and TRBJ2-2; the D is unclear. Per germline, CDR1 SNHLY and CDR2 FYNNEI. The CDR3 extends over 17 amino acids. V lost 2 bases and J lost 2, with 15 bases in between. In nucleotides, the CDR3 is TGTGCCAGCAGTGAATCGGTATATCATATAAACACCGGGGAGCTGTTTTTT. Its protein is CASSESVYHINTGELFF.

The chain recombines TRBV10-3 with TRBJ1-1; D remains ambiguous. CDR1 ENHRY and CDR2 SYGVKD come from the germline V gene. V lost 3 bases, J lost 1 base, and 12 bases lay in between. The CDR3 is made up of 15 amino acids. CDR3 residues: CAISELDRTNTEAFF. In DNA form, the CDR3 reads TGTGCCATCAGTGAATTGGACCGGACGAACACTGAAGCTTTCTTT.

The chain employs TRBV7-9 and TRBJ2-2; tentative D call: TRBD2 (5 bases). CDR1 is SEHNR and CDR2 is FQNEAQ in the germline V gene (reference sequence). V was clipped by 4 bases and J by 1 base, with 10 bases between them. The CDR3 has 15 residues. In DNA form, the CDR3 reads TGTGCCAGCAGCTCGAGAGAGGGGAACACCGGGGAGCTGTTTTTT. Its translation is CASSSREGNTGELFF.

The gene calls are TRBV3-1 and TRBJ2-5; D is unresolved. Germline-derived CDR1 and CDR2 are LGHDT and YNNKEL (reference sequence). Trimming cost V 1 base and J 5 bases, with 23 bases left between them. The CDR3 loop spans 18 amino acids. Here the CDR3 reads CASSQVTLNSLRWETQYF. For the CDR3, the DNA is TGTGCCAGCAGCCAAGTTACCCTCAACAGCTTACGTTGGGAGACCCAGTACTTC.

The chain carries TRBV7-9 and TRBJ1-1, with D uncertain. This CDR3 region has 15 residues. The germline V and J ends were trimmed by 3 bases and 8 bases, with 19 bases remaining between them. CDR1 SEHNR and CDR2 FQNEAQ come from the germline V gene (reference sequence). The CDR3 loop is CASSFTRGGPPEAFF. The CDR3 DNA is TGTGCCAGCAGCTTCACTCGAGGAGGGCCGCCAGAAGCTTTCTTT.

This chain uses TRBV13 with TRBJ1-5; the D is unclear. This CDR3 region has 12 residues. From germline, CDR1 is PRHDT and CDR2 FYEKMQ (reference sequence). Trimming left V 7 bases short and J 6 bases short, with 10 bases between. CDR3: CASNSPGQPQHF. DNA for the CDR3: TGTGCCAGCAACTCTCCAGGTCAGCCCCAGCATTTT.

The chain joins TRBV6-2 or TRBV6-3 to TRBJ1-1, with D possibly TRBD1 on 5 matching bases. Trimming stripped 8 bases from V and 5 bases from J, with 21 bases between. This CDR3 spans 15 amino acids. Germline loops: CDR1 MNHEY, CDR2 SVGEGT. CDR3 sequence reads: CASAGPRRRVTEAFF. DNA of the CDR3: TGTGCCAGCGCGGGGCCAAGGAGAAGGGTTACTGAAGCTTTCTTT.

This clonotype is a singleton in its sample. V usage is TRBV19 and J usage is TRBJ1-1; no firm D call. Germline loops: CDR1 LNHDA, CDR2 SQIVND (reference sequence). The CDR3 covers 15 residues. Trimming removed 4 bases from V and 4 bases from J, with 16 bases in between. CDR3 protein: CASSTLGNWGTEAFF. The DNA of the CDR3 is TGTGCCAGTAGTACCCTAGGGAACTGGGGCACTGAAGCTTTCTTT.

This clonotype was observed a few times. The V gene is TRBV7-9, the J gene TRBJ2-7; no reliable D call. Germline V gene data show CDR1 as SEHNR and CDR2 as FQNEAQ (reference sequence). This CDR3 is 13 amino acids long. V was cut by 1 base and J by 6 bases, with 10 bases left in between. The CDR3 DNA reads TGTGCCAGCAGCTTAGGAGCCGCAGGCGAGCAGTACTTC. It specifies CASSLGAAGEQYF.

V and J are TRBV12-5 and TRBJ2-5, with D possibly matching TRBD1 (6 bases). There are 14 residues in the CDR3. V was trimmed by 4 bases and J by 1 base, leaving 10 bases between them. Per the germline V gene, CDR1 is LGHNT and CDR2 is FRNRAP. CDR3 nucleotides: TGTGCTAGTGGTTCGAGGGGGATCCAAGAGACCCAGTACTTC. It translates to CASGSRGIQETQYF.

The chain joins TRBV7-9 to TRBJ1-2, with 9 bases that match TRBD1. Germline assignment: CDR1 SEHNR and CDR2 FQNEAQ (reference sequence). The trim removed 5 bases at V and 3 bases at J, leaving 13 bases unmatched. The CDR3 loop spans 17 amino acids. CDR3 in DNA: TGTGCCAGCAGCCTTCTCGGGACAGGGACCCGGGACTATGGCTACACCTTC. It yields the protein CASSLLGTGTRDYGYTF.

The chain carries TRBV10-3 and TRBJ2-1, with D possibly TRBD1 on 5 matching bases. Germline CDR1 is ENHRY and CDR2 is SYGVKD. This CDR3 has 14 residues. V was pared by 7 bases and J by 10 bases, with 20 bases between. CDR3 in amino acids: CAITPAAQGTEQFF. As DNA, the CDR3 is TGTGCCATCACCCCGGCGGCTCAGGGTACCGAGCAGTTCTTC.

This sequence joins TRBV7-6 and TRBJ2-3; possibly TRBD2 for D (5 bases). Deletions cut 2 bases from V and 4 bases from J, with 10 bases between. CDR3 length: 14 amino acids. In germline, CDR1 is SGHVS, CDR2 FNYEAQ. CDR3 nucleotides: TGTGCCAGCAGCTTATGGCTAGCTTCAGATACGCAGTATTTT. Translated, it gives CASSLWLASDTQYF.

The sample holds one count of this clonotype. This chain links TRBV28 with TRBJ1-1; D not certain. V lost 1 base to trimming and J lost 0 bases, with 12 bases between them. The CDR3 is made up of 16 amino acids. Germline CDR1 and CDR2: MDHEN and SYDVKM. CDR3 region: CASSLYPREMNTEAFF. The CDR3 region has the DNA TGTGCCAGCAGTTTATACCCACGCGAAATGAACACTGAAGCTTTCTTT.

This clonotype turned up a few times. The chain employs TRBV7-9 and TRBJ2-5, with 8 bases matching TRBD1. Germline CDR1 reads SEHNR; CDR2 reads FQNEAQ (reference sequence). The CDR3 spans 14 residues. After removal of 3 bases from V and 5 bases from J, the junction contained 5 bases not matched to a gene. The CDR3 region is CASSFGQGLETQYF. CDR3 DNA sequence: TGTGCCAGCAGCTTCGGACAGGGATTGGAGACCCAGTACTTC.

The chain joins TRBV7-9 to TRBJ2-5, with D perhaps matching TRBD1 (6 bases). The germline V gene encodes CDR1 SEHNR and CDR2 FQNEAQ (reference sequence). Trimming stripped 5 bases from V and 0 bases from J, with 13 bases between. The CDR3 is 15 residues long. Here the CDR3 reads CASSLKQGYQETQYF. CDR3 DNA sequence: TGTGCCAGCAGCCTTAAGCAGGGGTACCAAGAGACCCAGTACTTC. Together with reference TRBV7-9 and TRBJ2-5, the CDR3 gives the full variable domain: DTGVSQNPRHKITKRGQNVTFRCDPISEHNRLYWYRQTLGQGPEFLTYFQNEAQLEKSRLLSDRFSAERPKGSFSTLEIQRTEQGDSAMYLCASSLKQGYQETQYFGPGTRLLVL.

V usage is TRBV5-6 and J usage is TRBJ2-7; D unclear. Germline V gives CDR1 SGHDT, CDR2 YYEEEE. Trimming took off 3 bases at V and 7 bases at J, with 8 bases between the two ends. The CDR3 covers 11 residues. Here the CDR3 DNA reads TGTGCCAGCAGCTGGGCTCAGGAGCAGTACTTC. Its translation is CASSWAQEQYF.

The genes are TRBV19 and TRBJ2-7; 9 bases align to TRBD1. This CDR3 has 14 residues. V shed 7 bases, J shed 5 bases, and the junction held 9 bases outside the gene matches. CDR1 is LNHDA, CDR2 SQIVND, per germline (reference sequence). CDR3 bases: TGTGCCAGTACACCGGGACAGGGTCTCGACGAGCAGTACTTC. It yields the protein CASTPGQGLDEQYF.